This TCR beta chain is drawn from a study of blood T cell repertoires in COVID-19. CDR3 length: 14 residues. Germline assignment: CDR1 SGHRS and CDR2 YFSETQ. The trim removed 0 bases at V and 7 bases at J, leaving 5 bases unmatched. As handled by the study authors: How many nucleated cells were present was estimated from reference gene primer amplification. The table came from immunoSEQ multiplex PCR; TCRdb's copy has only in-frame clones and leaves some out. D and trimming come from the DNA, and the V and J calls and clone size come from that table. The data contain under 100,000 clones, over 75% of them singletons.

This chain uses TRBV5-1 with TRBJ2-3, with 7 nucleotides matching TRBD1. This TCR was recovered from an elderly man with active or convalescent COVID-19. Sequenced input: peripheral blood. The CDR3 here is CASSLEQGINTQYF. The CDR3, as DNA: TGCGCCAGCAGCTTGGAACAGGGGATCAATACGCAGTATTTT. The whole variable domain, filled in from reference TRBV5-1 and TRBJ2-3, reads KAGVTQTPRYLIKTRGQQVTLSCSPISGHRSVSWYQQTPGQGLQFLFEYFSETQRNKGNFPGRFSGRQFSNSRSEMNVSTLELGDSALYLCASSLEQGINTQYFGPGTRLTVL.